This TCR beta chain was found in a study of beta chain features in type 1 diabetes. As for the study in general: Sorted cells numbering around 100,000,000 were examined across all samples. General observations from the study: In comparison with healthy donors, patients had naive, central memory and Treg TCRB repertoires that appeared more similar. Whether HLA type influences TCRB rearrangement remained unresolved here. VDJ junctions from patients with type 1 diabetes contained fewer insertions and more deletions. Moderate yet significant TCRB CDR3 shortening was seen in Type 1 diabetes patients in all four CD4+ subsets.

Germline assignment: CDR1 SGDLS and CDR2 YYNGEE. V lost 0 bases to trimming and J lost 0 bases, with 10 bases between them. CDR3 size: 15 residues. This clone was detected a few times. Its antigen is as yet unknown. Other nucleotide sequences from this sample produce the same CDR3. Every isolated RNA sample was fully reverse transcribed, so sequencing captured expressed TCRB transcripts. Clones were read by immunoSEQ multiplex PCR, and TCRdb kept only the in-frame ones, dropping some. The table has about 700,000 clones, 13% seen once. The chain carries TRBV9 and TRBJ2-7; D perhaps matches TRBD1 (6 bases). The sequence was collected from a man aged 18 to 29 with type 1 diabetes. Sequenced material: naive CD4+ T cells from blood. The CDR3 DNA is TGTGCCAGCAGCGTAGGGCAGGGGCCCTCCTACGAGCAGTACTTC. Residues: CASSVGQGPSYEQYF.